The clone carrying this T cell receptor beta chain has more than one count but fewer than ten. CDR1 is SGHTA and CDR2 is FQGNSA in the germline V gene. CDR3 size: 13 residues. Unmatched junction bases numbered 3, after V lost 5 bases and J lost 6 bases. The data derive from a study of T cells in localized non-small cell lung cancer. Only in-frame clones appear in the TCRdb table, and some are missing; sequencing was by immunoSEQ multiplex PCR. The sample carries fewer than 90,000 clones, around 80% recorded once. The material was PBMCs, obtained before any cancer treatment. This chain connects TRBV7-2 to TRBJ2-4, with 8 bases aligning to TRBD2. The sequence came from a man aged 40-75 years with stage II squamous cell lung carcinoma. CDR3 sequence reads: CASSPRGGNIQYF. The CDR3 coding sequence is TGTGCCAGCAGCCCCCGGGGGGGAAACATTCAGTACTTC.